This TCR beta chain comes out of a study of human T cells and chemical hapten exposure. Overall study: 2% DPC applied to a 2 cm by 2 cm arm area sensitized donors.

Individual cDNA molecules (in the library) carried attached unique molecular identifiers. TCRdb reprocessed the RACE reads via MiXCR and lists one record per CDR3 protein. Among around 260,000 distinct CDR3 sequences listed, around 9.3% were seen once. The sample's time point: pre-sensitization, week 0. This sample's treatment: therapeutic diphenylcyclopropenone sensitization with weekly scalp DPC. Blood draws came before every patch-test application. This clonotype was observed many times. Its specificity is unknown. Whole-study results and caveats: The formation of large CDR3 similarity clusters by expanded TCRs significantly exceeded that of controls.

Germline values: CDR1 MNHNS, CDR2 SASEGT. V shed 4 bases and J 1 base; nucleotides not matched to a gene: 7. The CDR3 runs to 16 residues. This clonotype was sampled from a woman aged 40 to 49 with alopecia areata. Some clones in this sample may be carry-over from other donors' samples. V gene TRBV6-1 combines with J gene TRBJ2-1, with 7 bases fitting TRBD2. The starting material was whole blood, obtained in connection with sensitization to the hapten diphenylcyclopropenone (DPC). For the CDR3, the DNA is TGTGCCAGCAGTGTATTGGCGGGAGTTTCCTACAATGAGCAGTTCTTC. This encodes CASSVLAGVSYNEQFF.